These T cell receptor beta chains were read from a single sample in a study of OX40 agonist ivuxolimab in advanced cancers. Here immunoSEQ multiplex PCR was the method, and the copy in TCRdb shows in-frame clones only, minus some. The sample holds about 60,000 clones, 85% to 95% seen once. This sample comprised CD4+ or CD8+ T cells sorted from blood, obtained in a trial of the OX40 agonist ivuxolimab. These receptors were taken from an adult with an advanced solid tumor such as melanoma, head and neck, liver or kidney cancer. Both conserved end residues are part of each CDR3.

>TRBJ1-2|TRBV4-3|15
CASSQVRGGTYGYTF
>TRBJ2-2|TRBV5-6|16
CASSLMIRESTGELFF
>TRBJ1-6|TRBV4-3|16
CASSQAGTSYNSPLHF
>TRBJ2-5|TRBV4-3|16
CASSPTSGTLKETQYF
>TRBJ1-5|TRBV7-8|18
CASSLSVLGTGGLLAQHF
>TRBJ1-2|TRBV5-6|16
CASSLERQGFDYGYTF
>TRBJ1-2|TRBV2|13
CASRARGQGGYTF
>TRBJ2-7|TRBV10-3|12
CAIRETTYEQYF
>TRBJ2-3|TRBV6-5|16
CASSFGGLASRDTQYF
>TRBJ2-1|TRBV7-8|13
CASSPPGDNEQFF
>TRBJ2-7|TRBV7-2|13
CASSLVSSYEQYF
>TRBJ2-1|TRBV4-1|16
CASSQEGLAGGSEQFF
>TRBJ2-7|TRBV9|15
CASSAGGGSSYEQYF
>TRBJ1-6|TRBV5-6|13
CASSLASSSPLHF
>.|TRBV7-6|15
CASSLYRGTSYEQYF
>TRBJ1-1|TRBV27|13
CASSLTGNTEAFF
>TRBJ2-2|TRBV30|14
CAWTLGSYTGELFF
>TRBJ2-1|TRBV2|14
CASSDSDRVGEQFF
>TRBJ1-4|TRBV7-6|15
CASSLAHIKTEKLFF
>TRBJ2-1|TRBV13|16
CASSLRADLSYNEQFF
>TRBJ2-1|TRBV2|13
CARLAGGRNEQFF
>TRBJ2-3|TRBV6-6|15
CASTPPGDAGDTQYF
>TRBJ1-4|TRBV29-1|15
CSVEERQTLNEKLFF